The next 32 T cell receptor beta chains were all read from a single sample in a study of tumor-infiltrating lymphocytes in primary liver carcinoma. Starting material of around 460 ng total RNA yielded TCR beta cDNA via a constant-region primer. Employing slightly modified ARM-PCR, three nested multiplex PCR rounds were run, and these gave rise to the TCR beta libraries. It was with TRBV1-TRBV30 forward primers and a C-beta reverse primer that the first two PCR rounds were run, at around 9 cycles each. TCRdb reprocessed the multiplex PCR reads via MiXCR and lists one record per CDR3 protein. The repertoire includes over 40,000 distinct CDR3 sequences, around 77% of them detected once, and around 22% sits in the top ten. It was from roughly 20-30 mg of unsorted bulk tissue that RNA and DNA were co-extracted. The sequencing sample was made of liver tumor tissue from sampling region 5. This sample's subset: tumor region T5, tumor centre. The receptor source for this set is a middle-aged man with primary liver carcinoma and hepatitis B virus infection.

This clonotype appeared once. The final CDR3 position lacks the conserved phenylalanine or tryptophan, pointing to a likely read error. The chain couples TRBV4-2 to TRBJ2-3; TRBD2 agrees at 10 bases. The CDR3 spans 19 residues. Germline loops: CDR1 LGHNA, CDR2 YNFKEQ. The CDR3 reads CARSQGLRLAGVGTDTQYL. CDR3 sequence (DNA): TGTGCCAGGAGCCAAGGATTGCGGCTAGCGGGAGTTGGGACAGATACGCAGTATTTA.

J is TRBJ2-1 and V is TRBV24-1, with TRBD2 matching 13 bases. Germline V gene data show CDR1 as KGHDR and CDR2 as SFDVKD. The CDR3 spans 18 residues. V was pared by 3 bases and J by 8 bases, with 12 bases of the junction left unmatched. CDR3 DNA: TGTGCCACCAGTGATCACTCCCGGACTAGCGGGAGAGGCGATGAGCAGTTCTTC. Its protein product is CATSDHSRTSGRGDEQFF.

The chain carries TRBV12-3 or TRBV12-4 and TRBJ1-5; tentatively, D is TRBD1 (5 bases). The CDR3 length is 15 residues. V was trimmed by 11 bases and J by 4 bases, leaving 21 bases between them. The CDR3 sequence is CAGTRGTEINQPQHF. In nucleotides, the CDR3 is TGTGCCGGCACGAGGGGCACCGAAATAAATCAGCCCCAGCATTTT.

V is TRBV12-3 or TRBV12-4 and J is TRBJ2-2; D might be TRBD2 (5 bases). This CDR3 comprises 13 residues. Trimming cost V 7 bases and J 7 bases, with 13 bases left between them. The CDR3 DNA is TGTGCCAGCACTGGTGGAGGAAGCGGGGAGCTGTTTTTT. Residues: CASTGGGSGELFF.

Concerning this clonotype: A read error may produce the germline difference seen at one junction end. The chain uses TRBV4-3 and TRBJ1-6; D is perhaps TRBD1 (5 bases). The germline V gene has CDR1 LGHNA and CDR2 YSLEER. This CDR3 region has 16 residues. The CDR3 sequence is CASTPGRGSYNSHLHF. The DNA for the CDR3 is TGCGCCAGCACCCCGGGCCGGGGCTCTTACAATTCACACCTCCACTTT.

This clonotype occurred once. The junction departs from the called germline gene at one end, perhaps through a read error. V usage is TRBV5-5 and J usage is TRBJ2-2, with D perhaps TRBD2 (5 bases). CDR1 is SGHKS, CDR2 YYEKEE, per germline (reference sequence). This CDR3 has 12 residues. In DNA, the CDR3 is TGTGCCAGCAGACTCTACACCGGGGAACTGTTTTTT. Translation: CASRLYTGELFF. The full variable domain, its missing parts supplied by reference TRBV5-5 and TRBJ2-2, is DAGVTQSPTHLIKTRGQQVTLRCSPISGHKSVSWYQQVLGQGPQFIFQYYEKEERGRGNFPDRFSARQFPNYSSELNVNALLLGDSALYLCASRLYTGELFFGEGSRLTVL.

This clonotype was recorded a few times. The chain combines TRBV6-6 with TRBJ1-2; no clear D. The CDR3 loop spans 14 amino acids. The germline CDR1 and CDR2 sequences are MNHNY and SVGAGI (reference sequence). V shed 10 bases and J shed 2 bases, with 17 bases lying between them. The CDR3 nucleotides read TGTGCCATCACCACGCGTCCCAGGAACTATGGCTACACCTTC. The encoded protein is CAITTRPRNYGYTF.

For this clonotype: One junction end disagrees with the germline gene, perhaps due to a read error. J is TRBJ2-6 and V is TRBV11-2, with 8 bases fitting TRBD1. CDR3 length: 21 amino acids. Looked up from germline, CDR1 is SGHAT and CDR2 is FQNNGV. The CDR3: CACSMGGDRGISISGANVLTF. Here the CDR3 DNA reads TGTGCCTGCAGCATGGGAGGAGACAGGGGCATTTCCATCTCTGGGGCCAACGTCCTGACTTTC.

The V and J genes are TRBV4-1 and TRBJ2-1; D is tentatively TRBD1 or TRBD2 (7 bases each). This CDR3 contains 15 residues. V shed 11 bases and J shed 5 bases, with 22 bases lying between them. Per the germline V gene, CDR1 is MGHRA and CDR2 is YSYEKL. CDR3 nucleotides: TGCGCCTGTAACCAAGCAGGGGGAGGGAACAATGAGCAGTTCTTC. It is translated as CACNQAGGGNNEQFF.

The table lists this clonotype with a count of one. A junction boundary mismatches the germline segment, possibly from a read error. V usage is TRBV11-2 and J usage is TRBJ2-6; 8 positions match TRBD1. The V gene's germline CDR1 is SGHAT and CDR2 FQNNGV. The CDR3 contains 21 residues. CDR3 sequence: CASRMGGDRGISLSGANLLTF. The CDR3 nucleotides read TGTGCAAGCCGCATGGGGGGAGACAGGGGCATTTCCCTCTCTGGGGCCAACCTCCTGACTTTC.

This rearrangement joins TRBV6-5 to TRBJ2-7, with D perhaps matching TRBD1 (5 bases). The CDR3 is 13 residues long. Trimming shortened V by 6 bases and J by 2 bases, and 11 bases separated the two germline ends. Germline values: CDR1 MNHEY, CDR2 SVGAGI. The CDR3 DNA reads TGTGCCAGCAGGCTGACAGCTACCTACGAGCAGTACTTC. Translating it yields CASRLTATYEQYF.

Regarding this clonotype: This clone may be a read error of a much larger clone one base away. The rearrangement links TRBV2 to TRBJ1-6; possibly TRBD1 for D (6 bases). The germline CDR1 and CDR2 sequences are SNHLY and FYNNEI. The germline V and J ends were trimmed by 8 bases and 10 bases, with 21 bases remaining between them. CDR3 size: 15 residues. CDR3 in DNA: TGTGCCAGCCGGGGGGGGTCAGGGGAGTACTCACCCCTCCACTTT. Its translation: CASRGGSGEYSPLHF.

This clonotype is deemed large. The CDR3 reads CASSYTGPFSGELFF. CDR3 sequence (DNA): TGTGCCAGCAGCTATACAGGACCTTTCTCCGGGGAGCTGTTTTTT. The chain links TRBV11-1 to TRBJ2-2, with D possibly TRBD1 on 5 matching bases. With 4 bases removed from V and 6 bases from J, the gap between germline ends came to 15 bases. The length of the CDR3 is 15 residues. CDR1 is SGHAT and CDR2 is FQDESV in the germline V gene (reference sequence).

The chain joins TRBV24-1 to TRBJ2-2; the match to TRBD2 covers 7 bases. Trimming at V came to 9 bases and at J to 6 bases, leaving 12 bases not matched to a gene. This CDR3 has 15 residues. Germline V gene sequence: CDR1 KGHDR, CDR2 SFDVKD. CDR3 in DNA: TGTGCCACCGAGGCGGCGGGAGCGGCCGCCGGGGAGCTGTTTTTT. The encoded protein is CATEAAGAAAGELFF.

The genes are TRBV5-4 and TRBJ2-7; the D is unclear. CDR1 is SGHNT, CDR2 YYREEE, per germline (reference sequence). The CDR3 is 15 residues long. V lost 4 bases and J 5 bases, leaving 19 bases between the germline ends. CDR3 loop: CASSTPSGVTHEQYF. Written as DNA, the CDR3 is TGTGCCAGCAGCACCCCCAGTGGCGTGACCCACGAGCAGTACTTC.

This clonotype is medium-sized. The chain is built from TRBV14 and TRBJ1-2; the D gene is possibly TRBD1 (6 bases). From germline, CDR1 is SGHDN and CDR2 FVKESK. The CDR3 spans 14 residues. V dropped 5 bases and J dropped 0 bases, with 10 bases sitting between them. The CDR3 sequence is CASSTDRSNYGYTF. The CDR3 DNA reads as TGTGCCAGCAGCACCGACAGGTCTAACTATGGCTACACCTTC.

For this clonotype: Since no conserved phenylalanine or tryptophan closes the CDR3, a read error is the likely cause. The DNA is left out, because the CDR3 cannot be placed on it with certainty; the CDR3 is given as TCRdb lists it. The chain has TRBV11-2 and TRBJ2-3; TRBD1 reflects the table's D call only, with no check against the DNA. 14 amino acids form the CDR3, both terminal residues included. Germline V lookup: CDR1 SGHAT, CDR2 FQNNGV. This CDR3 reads CASSPPGRADTQYS.

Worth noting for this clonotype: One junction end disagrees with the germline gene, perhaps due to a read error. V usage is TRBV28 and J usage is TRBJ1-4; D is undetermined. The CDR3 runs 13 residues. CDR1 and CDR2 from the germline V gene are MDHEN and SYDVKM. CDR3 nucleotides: TGTGCAAGCAGTACAACCGACACTGAAAAACCGTTTTTT. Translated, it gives CASSTTDTEKPFF.

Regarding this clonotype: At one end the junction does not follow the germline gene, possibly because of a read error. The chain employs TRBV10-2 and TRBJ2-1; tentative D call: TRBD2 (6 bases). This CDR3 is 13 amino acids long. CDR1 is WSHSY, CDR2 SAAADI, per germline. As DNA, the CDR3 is TGTGCCAGCGTCTTAGCGGAGTACAATGAGCGGTTCTTC. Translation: CASVLAEYNERFF.

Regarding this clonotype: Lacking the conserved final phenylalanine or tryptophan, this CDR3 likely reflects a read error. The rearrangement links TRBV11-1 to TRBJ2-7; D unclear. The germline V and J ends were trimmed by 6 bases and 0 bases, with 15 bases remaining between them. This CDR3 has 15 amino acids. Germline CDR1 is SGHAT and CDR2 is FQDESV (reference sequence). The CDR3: CASRSSRDSSYEQYL. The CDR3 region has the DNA TGTGCCAGCAGATCATCCCGTGACTCCTCCTACGAGCAGTACTTA.

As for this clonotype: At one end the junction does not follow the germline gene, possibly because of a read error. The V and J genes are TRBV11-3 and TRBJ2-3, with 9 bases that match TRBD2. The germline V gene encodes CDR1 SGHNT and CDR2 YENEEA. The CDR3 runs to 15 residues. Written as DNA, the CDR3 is TGTGTCAGCAGCTTTAGCGGGAGACGGACAGTTACGCAGTATTTT. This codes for CVSSFSGRRTVTQYF.

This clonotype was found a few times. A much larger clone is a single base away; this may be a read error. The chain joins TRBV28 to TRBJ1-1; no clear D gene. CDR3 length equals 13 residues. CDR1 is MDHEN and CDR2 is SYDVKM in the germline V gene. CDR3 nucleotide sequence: TGTGCCAGCAGTCACCCCAAAAACACTGACGCTTTCTTT. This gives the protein CASSHPKNTDAFF.

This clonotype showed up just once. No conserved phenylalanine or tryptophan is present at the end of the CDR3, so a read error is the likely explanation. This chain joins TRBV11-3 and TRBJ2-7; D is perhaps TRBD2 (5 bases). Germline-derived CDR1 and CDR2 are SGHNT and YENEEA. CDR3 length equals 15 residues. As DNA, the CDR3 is TGTGTCAGCAGCTTAACGGGATCGGGCGAATACGAGCAGTACCTC. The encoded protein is CVSSLTGSGEYEQYL.

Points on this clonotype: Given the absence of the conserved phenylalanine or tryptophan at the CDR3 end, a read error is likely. The CDR3 loop is CSVIGVTGRDEQFL. CDR3 nucleotide sequence: TGCAGCGTTATTGGCGTGACGGGTAGGGATGAGCAGTTCCTC. The chain links TRBV29-1 to TRBJ2-1; no definite D call. The V and J ends lost 5 bases and 8 bases respectively, with 19 bases between them. From germline, CDR1 is SQVTM and CDR2 ANQGSEA. CDR3 length: 14 amino acids.

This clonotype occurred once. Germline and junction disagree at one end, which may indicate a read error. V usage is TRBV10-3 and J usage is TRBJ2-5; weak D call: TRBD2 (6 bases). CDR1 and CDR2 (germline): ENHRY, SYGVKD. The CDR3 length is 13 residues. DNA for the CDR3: TGTGCCTTCCGAGGGACTCAAGAAGAGACACAGTACTTC. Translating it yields CAFRGTQEETQYF.

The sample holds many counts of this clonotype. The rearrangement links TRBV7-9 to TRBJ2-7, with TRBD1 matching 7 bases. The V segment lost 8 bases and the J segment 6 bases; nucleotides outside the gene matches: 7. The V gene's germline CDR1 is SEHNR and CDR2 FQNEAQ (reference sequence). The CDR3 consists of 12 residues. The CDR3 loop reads CASGQGQSEQYF. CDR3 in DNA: TGTGCCAGCGGCCAGGGACAGAGCGAGCAGTACTTC.

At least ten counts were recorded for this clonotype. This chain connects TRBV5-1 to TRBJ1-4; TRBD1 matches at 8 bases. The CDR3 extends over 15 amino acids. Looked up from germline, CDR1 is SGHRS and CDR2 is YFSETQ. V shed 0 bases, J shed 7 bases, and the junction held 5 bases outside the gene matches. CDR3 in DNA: TGCGCCAGCAGCTTGGGTGGACAGGGCGGTGAAAAACTGTTTTTT. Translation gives CASSLGGQGGEKLFF.

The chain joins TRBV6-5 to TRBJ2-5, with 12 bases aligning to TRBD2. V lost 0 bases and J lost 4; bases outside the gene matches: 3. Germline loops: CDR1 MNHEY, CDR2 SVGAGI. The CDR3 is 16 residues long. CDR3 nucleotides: TGTGCCAGCAGTTACTCGACTAGCGGGAGACGAGAGACCCAGTACTTC. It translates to CASSYSTSGRRETQYF.

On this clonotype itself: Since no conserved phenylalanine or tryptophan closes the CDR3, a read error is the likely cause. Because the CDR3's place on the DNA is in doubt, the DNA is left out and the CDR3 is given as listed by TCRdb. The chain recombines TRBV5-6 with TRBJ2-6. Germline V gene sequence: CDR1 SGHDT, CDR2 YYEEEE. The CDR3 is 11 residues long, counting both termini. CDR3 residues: CASSSVGVPTI.

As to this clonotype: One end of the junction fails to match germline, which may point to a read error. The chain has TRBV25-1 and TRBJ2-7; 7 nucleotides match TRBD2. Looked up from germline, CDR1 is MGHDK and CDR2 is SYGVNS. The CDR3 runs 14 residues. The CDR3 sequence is CASSVRLVRGEQYF. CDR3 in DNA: TGTGCCAGCAGTGTCAGACTCGTCCGGGGGGAGCAGTACTTT.

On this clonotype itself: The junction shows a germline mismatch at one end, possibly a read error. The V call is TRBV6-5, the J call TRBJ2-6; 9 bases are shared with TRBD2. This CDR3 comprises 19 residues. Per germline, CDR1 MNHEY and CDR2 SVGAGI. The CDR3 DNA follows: TGTGTCAGCAGTTCGCCCGGTACTAGCGGGTATTCTGGGGCCAACGTCCTGACTTTC. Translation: CVSSSPGTSGYSGANVLTF.

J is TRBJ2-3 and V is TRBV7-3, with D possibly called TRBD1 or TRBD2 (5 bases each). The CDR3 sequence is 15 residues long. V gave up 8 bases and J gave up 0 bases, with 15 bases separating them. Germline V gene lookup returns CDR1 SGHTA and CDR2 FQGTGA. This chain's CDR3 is CASGLGAFSTDTQYF. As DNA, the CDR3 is TGTGCCAGCGGCCTCGGGGCCTTTAGCACAGATACGCAGTATTTT.